This TCR beta chain was recorded in a study of T cell changes during pregnancy in multiple sclerosis. The repertoire was sequenced with immunoSEQ multiplex PCR; TCRdb's copy has only in-frame clones and lacks some. Of about 74,000 clones in the sample, roughly 93% are singletons; the top ten hold roughly 1.5%. This CDR3 contains 13 residues. Trimming cost V 5 bases and J 3 bases; bases outside gene matches: 3. CDR1 and CDR2 from the germline V gene are LNHNV and YYDKDF (reference sequence). The rearrangement uses TRBV15 and TRBJ2-7; the match to TRBD2 covers 8 bases. This material consisted of peripheral blood, taken in the third trimester of pregnancy. The receptor was isolated from a female donor with multiple sclerosis, enrolled in a pregnancy study. CDR3 sequence reads: CATSPRGGYEQYF. The CDR3 DNA sequence: TGTGCCACCAGCCCCCGGGGGGGCTACGAGCAGTACTTC.